This is a list of T cell receptor beta chains from one sample in a study of OX40 agonist ivuxolimab in advanced cancers. Method: immunoSEQ multiplex PCR; TCRdb's copy keeps in-frame clones and lacks some. The repertoire holds tens of thousands of clones, with approximately 89% as singletons. The material was CD4+ or CD8+ T cells sorted from blood, obtained in a trial of the OX40 agonist ivuxolimab. These receptors all come from an adult with an advanced solid tumor such as melanoma, head and neck, liver or kidney cancer. Each CDR3 is given with its conserved first and last residue. Fields, in order: clone size, D gene, V gene, J gene, CDR3 DNA, CDR3 protein. D genes are given only for firm matches. The listing skips clone size in some rows; elsewhere it reads once, few, many or a size class.

>NA|NA|TRBV10-2|TRBJ1-5
TGCGCCAGCAGCCCTATGATAACGTGGCAGGCAAATCAGCCCCAGCATTTT
CASSPMITWQANQPQHF
>NA|NA|TRBV10-2|TRBJ1-2
TGCGCCAGCAGTGACTTATTAGGGACAAACGGCGGCTACACCTTC
CASSDLLGTNGGYTF
>NA|NA|TRBV5-6|TRBJ1-4
TGTGCCAGCAGCTTGGTGGGGGCCGGTGAAAAACTGTTTTTT
CASSLVGAGEKLFF
>NA|TRBD2|TRBV11-3|TRBJ2-1
TGTGCCAGCAGCTTGGGACTAGCCGCTTACTACAATGAGCAGTTCTTC
CASSLGLAAYYNEQFF
>NA|TRBD2|TRBV12-5|TRBJ2-5
TGTGCTAGTGGTTTGGCACTAGCGGGAGTAGGTAAAGAGACCCAGTACTTC
CASGLALAGVGKETQYF
>once|NA|TRBV19|TRBJ1-5
TGTGCCAGTAGATCCGGCGGGGGCGACAATCAGCCCCAGCATTTT
CASRSGGGDNQPQHF
>NA|NA|TRBV5-4|TRBJ2-5
TGTGCCAGCAGCCCTGGGGGTGGACAGGGAGGGGAGACCCAGTACTTC
CASSPGGGQGGETQYF
>NA|TRBD1|TRBV6-4|TRBJ1-1
TGTGCCAGCAGCTTGAACCCAGGACAGGGTGAAGCTTTCTTT
CASSLNPGQGEAFF
>NA|NA|TRBV10-1|TRBJ2-3
TGCGCCAGCAGTGGGTATAGGACCGGTGCGCAGTATTTT
CASSGYRTGAQYF
>once|NA|TRBV20-1|TRBJ2-7
TGCAGTGCGGGGGGACCTGACGAGCAGTACTTC
CSAGGPDEQYF
>NA|NA|TRBV10-3|TRBJ2-3
TGTGCCATCGAGATGGGTGATACGCAGTATTTT
CAIEMGDTQYF
>NA|TRBD1|TRBV11-3|TRBJ1-2
TGTGCCAGCAGCTTAGGATCAGGGGGCCTATATGGCTACACCTTC
CASSLGSGGLYGYTF
>NA|NA|TRBV2|TRBJ1-1
TGTGCCAGCACCAGGACAGAGAACACTGAAGCTTTCTTT
CASTRTENTEAFF
>NA|TRBD2|TRBV4-3|TRBJ2-3
TGCGCCAGCAGCCAGGCCCGGGGGGCAGATACGCAGTATTTT
CASSQARGADTQYF
>NA|NA|TRBV6-1|TRBJ2-7
TGTGCCAGCCGGTCCCCAACTGCAGGGTCCTACGAGCAGTACTTC
CASRSPTAGSYEQYF
>NA|TRBD1|TRBV9|TRBJ1-3
TGTGCCAGCAGCGAGGGATTAGGGACAGGGCAAATCTCTGGAAACACCATATATTTT
CASSEGLGTGQISGNTIYF
>NA|TRBD1|TRBV27|TRBJ1-5
TGTGCCAGCAGCGCCTGGGACAGTAGCAATCAGCCCCAGCATTTT
CASSAWDSSNQPQHF
>NA|TRBD1|TRBV19|TRBJ2-3
TGTGCCAGTTCCGGGACAGGGGGAGTGGATACGCAGTATTTT
CASSGTGGVDTQYF
>NA|TRBD1|TRBV4-1|TRBJ1-4
TGCGCCAGCAGCCAAGCTGGAGGGACAGCCAGAGAAAAACTGTTTTTT
CASSQAGGTAREKLFF
>few|TRBD2|TRBV14|TRBJ2-2
TGTGCCAGCAGCCCCATAGCGGGGGCCACCGGGGAGCTGTTTTTT
CASSPIAGATGELFF
>NA|NA|TRBV7-2|TRBJ1-1
TGTGCCAGCAGCTTAGGTGGGGGATGGAACACTGAAGCTTTCTTT
CASSLGGGWNTEAFF
>NA|NA|TRBV11-3|TRBJ2-1
TGTGCCAGCAGCTTAGAGTCCCCAGGTCGGTCTGAGCAGTTCTTC
CASSLESPGRSEQFF
>NA|NA|TRBV5-4|TRBJ2-5
TGTGCCAGCAGCTTTAGACAAGAGACCCAGTACTTC
CASSFRQETQYF
>NA|NA|TRBV2|TRBJ2-3
TGTGCCAGCAGGGACAGAGGAGATACGCAGTATTTT
CASRDRGDTQYF
>NA|NA|TRBV10-2|TRBJ1-2
TGCGCCAGCAGTGCCGGGACACAGGCTGACGGCTACACCTTC
CASSAGTQADGYTF
>once|TRBD1|TRBV15|TRBJ1-3
TGTGCCACCAGCGGAGGGACAGCAACTGGAAACACCATATATTTT
CATSGGTATGNTIYF
>NA|NA|TRBV9|TRBJ2-1
TGTGCCAGCAGCGTAGGTGGGCGTAACGGGAATGAGCAGTTCTTC
CASSVGGRNGNEQFF
>NA|TRBD2|TRBV19|TRBJ2-7
TGTGCCAGTAGTCCGGGACTAGCGGGAGTCATGGTGAGGTACGAGCAGTACTTC
CASSPGLAGVMVRYEQYF
>NA|TRBD1|TRBV18|TRBJ2-3
TGTGCCAGCTCACCATCCAGGGGGCGGGATACGCAGTATTTT
CASSPSRGRDTQYF